Each of the 12 T cell receptor beta chains below was sequenced from the same sample in a study of T cells after yellow fever vaccination. TCRdb ran MiXCR on the 5' RACE reads and lists one entry per CDR3 protein. The sample records under 600,000 distinct CDR3 sequences, 13% being singletons. Sequencing was performed on PBMCs, taken on the day of the yellow fever booster vaccination. These receptors were obtained from a man aged 25 to 45 who received the YFV17D yellow fever vaccine.

The chain recombines TRBV18 with TRBJ2-5, with D possibly being TRBD2 (5 bases). CDR3 length equals 15 residues. Between the trimmed V and J ends, which lost 3 bases and 0 bases, there was a span of 11 bases. Germline values: CDR1 KGHSH, CDR2 LQKENI. CDR3 amino acids: CASSPLSGNQETQYF. CDR3 bases: TGTGCCAGCTCACCTCTTTCGGGGAACCAAGAGACCCAGTACTTC.

This chain connects TRBV30 to TRBJ2-1, with a weak D call TRBD1 (5 bases). The germline CDR1 and CDR2 sequences are GTSNPN and SVGIG (reference sequence). V was trimmed by 0 bases and J by 6 bases, leaving 9 bases between them. The CDR3 is 13 amino acids. CDR3 region: CAWSVGAANEQFF. CDR3 bases: TGTGCCTGGAGTGTAGGGGCGGCCAATGAGCAGTTCTTC.

V is TRBV5-6 and J is TRBJ2-1, with D perhaps matching TRBD1 or TRBD2 (6 bases each). The CDR3 covers 12 residues. Trimming cost V 3 bases and J 8 bases, with 9 bases left between them. Germline V gene data show CDR1 as SGHDT and CDR2 as YYEEEE. The CDR3 nucleotides read TGTGCCAGCAGCTGGGGGGCCCATGAGCAGTTCTTC. Protein product: CASSWGAHEQFF.

V usage is TRBV12-3 or TRBV12-4 and J usage is TRBJ2-3; D may be TRBD1 or TRBD2 (5 bases each). The CDR3 is made up of 14 amino acids. V dropped 6 bases and J dropped 6 bases, with 16 bases sitting between them. CDR3: CASREGPTPDTQYF. In DNA, the CDR3 is TGTGCCAGCAGAGAGGGACCGACACCGGATACGCAGTATTTT.

The chain carries TRBV10-3 and TRBJ2-2; D is undetermined. Germline V CDR1 and CDR2: ENHRY, SYGVKD. Trimming took off 8 bases at V and 1 base at J, with 8 bases between the two ends. The CDR3 spans 13 residues. CDR3 DNA: TGTGCCATCCTGGACGGGAACACCGGGGAGCTGTTTTTT. Protein product: CAILDGNTGELFF.

Only a few counts were recorded for this clonotype. This sequence joins TRBV5-1 and TRBJ2-3, with D unresolved. The CDR3 loop spans 14 amino acids. Germline CDR1 SGHRS, CDR2 YFSETQ. V dropped 6 bases and J dropped 2 bases, with 13 bases sitting between them. The CDR3, as DNA: TGCGCCAGCACCCCTTGGGGTCCCACAGATACGCAGTATTTT. Its protein product is CASTPWGPTDTQYF.

This clonotype has just a few counts. J is TRBJ2-3 and V is TRBV14; D uncertain. The CDR3 totals 19 residues. Per the germline V gene, CDR1 is SGHDN and CDR2 is FVKESK. Trimming removed 0 bases at V and 2 bases at J, with 21 bases between. CDR3 DNA: TGTGCCAGCAGCCAAGATGTAAGGAGAAAGCCTCATAACACAGATACGCAGTATTTT. It codes for CASSQDVRRKPHNTDTQYF.

Only a few counts were recorded for this clonotype. The rearrangement joins TRBV3-1 to TRBJ2-1; no reliable D call. V was cut by 1 base and J by 0 bases, with 10 bases left in between. Germline loops: CDR1 LGHDT, CDR2 YNNKEL (reference sequence). The CDR3 is 16 amino acids. The CDR3 coding sequence is TGTGCCAGCAGCCAAGTTCTTGATAGCTCCTACAATGAGCAGTTCTTC. This codes for CASSQVLDSSYNEQFF.

This chain connects TRBV20-1 to TRBJ1-1; D is possibly TRBD1 (6 bases). The ends were cut back, 6 bases at V and 6 bases at J, with 20 bases in the middle. CDR1 DFQATT and CDR2 SNEGSKA come from the germline V gene (reference sequence). This CDR3 has 14 amino acids. CDR3 loop: CSAIDSRGRAEAFF. CDR3 nucleotide sequence: TGCAGTGCGATCGATTCCAGGGGACGCGCTGAAGCTTTCTTT.

The chain couples TRBV7-9 to TRBJ1-1; TRBD1 agrees at 9 bases. From germline, CDR1 is SEHNR and CDR2 FQNEAQ (reference sequence). The CDR3 is 14 amino acids. V was clipped by 1 base and J by 11 bases; unmatched bases: 8. DNA for the CDR3: TGTGCCAGCAGCTTAGGTGGCGACAGGGGGTTGGCTTTCTTT. Its protein product is CASSLGGDRGLAFF.

This clonotype has at least ten counts. CDR3 loop: CASRDIRRTSGNTIYF. CDR3 bases: TGTGCCAGCCGCGACATACGGCGTACCTCTGGAAACACCATATATTTT. V usage is TRBV18 and J usage is TRBJ1-3, with D unresolved. Looked up from germline, CDR1 is KGHSH and CDR2 is LQKENI. Trimming cost V 8 bases and J 0 bases, with 17 bases left between them. The CDR3 totals 16 residues. Complete variable domain (other parts from reference TRBV18 and TRBJ1-3): NAGVMQNPRHLVRRRGQEARLRCSPMKGHSHVYWYRQLPEEGLKFMVYLQKENIIDESGMPKERFSAEFPKEGPSILRIQQVVRGDSAAYFCASRDIRRTSGNTIYFGEGSWLTVV.

The chain is built from TRBV20-1 and TRBJ2-1; 8 positions match TRBD2. The germline gives CDR1 DFQATT, CDR2 SNEGSKA (reference sequence). The CDR3 extends over 13 amino acids. CDR3 sequence (DNA): TGCAGCCCTGCGGGGGGCGGATGGAATGAGCAGTTCTTC. It yields the protein CSPAGGGWNEQFF.